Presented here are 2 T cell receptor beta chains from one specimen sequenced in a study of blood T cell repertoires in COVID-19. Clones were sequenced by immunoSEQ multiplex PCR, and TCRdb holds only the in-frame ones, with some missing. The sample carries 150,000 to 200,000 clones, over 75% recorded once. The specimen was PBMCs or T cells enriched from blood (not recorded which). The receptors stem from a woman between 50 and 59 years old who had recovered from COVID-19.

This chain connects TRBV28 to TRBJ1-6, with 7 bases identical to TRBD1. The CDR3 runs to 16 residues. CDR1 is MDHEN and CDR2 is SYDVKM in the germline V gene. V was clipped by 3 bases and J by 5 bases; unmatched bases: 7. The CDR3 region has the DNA TGTGCCAGCAGTTTTCCCGGGACAGACGATAATTCACCCCTCCACTTT. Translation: CASSFPGTDDNSPLHF.

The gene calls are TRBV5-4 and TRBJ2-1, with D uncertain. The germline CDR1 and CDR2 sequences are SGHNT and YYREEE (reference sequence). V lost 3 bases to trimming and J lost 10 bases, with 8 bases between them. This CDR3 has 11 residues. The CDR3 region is CASSSTREQFF. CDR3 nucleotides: TGTGCCAGCAGCTCAACTCGAGAGCAGTTCTTC.